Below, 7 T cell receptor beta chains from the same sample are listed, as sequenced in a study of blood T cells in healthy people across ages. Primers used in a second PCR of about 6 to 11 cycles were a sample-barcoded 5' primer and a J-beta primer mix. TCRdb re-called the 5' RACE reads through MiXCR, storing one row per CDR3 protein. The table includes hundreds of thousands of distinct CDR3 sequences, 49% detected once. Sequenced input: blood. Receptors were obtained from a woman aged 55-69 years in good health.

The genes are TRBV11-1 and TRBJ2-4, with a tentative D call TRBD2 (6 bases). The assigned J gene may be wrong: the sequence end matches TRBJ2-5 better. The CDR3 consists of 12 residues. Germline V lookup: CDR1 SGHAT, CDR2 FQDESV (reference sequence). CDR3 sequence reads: CAREGFQETQYF. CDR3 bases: TGTGCCAGGGAGGGGTTTCAAGAGACCCAGTACTTC.

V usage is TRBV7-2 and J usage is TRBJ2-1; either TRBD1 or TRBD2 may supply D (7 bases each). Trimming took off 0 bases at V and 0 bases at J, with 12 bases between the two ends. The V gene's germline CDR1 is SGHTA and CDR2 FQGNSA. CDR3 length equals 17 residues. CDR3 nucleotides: TGTGCCAGCAGCTTAGCAGGGGGCGGGAGCTCCTACAATGAGCAGTTCTTC. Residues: CASSLAGGGSSYNEQFF.

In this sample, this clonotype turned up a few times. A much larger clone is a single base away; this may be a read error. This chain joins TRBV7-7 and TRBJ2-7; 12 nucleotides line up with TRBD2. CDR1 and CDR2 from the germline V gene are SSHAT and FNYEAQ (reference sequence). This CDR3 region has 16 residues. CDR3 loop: CASSLTLAGGSNEQYF. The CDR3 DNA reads TGTGCTAGCAGCTTGACTCTAGCGGGAGGGAGCAATGAGCAGTACTTC.

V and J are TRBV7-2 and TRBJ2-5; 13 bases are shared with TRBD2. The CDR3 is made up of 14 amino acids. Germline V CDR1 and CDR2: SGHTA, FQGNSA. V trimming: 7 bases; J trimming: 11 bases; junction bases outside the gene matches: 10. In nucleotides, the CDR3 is TGTGCCAGCAATAGACTAGCGGGAGGTGGAGAGCAGTACTTC. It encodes CASNRLAGGGEQYF.

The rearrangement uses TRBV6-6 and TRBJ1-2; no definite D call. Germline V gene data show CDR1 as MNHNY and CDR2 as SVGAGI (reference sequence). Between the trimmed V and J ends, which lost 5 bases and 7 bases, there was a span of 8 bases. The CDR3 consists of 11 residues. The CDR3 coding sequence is TGTGCCAGCAGTGTTAAGGGTGGCTACACCTTC. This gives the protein CASSVKGGYTF.

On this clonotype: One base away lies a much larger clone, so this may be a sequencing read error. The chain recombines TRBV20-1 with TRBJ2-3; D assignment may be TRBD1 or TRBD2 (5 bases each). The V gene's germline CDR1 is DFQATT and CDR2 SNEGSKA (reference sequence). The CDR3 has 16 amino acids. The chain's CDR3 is CSASAGASLSTDTRYF. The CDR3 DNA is TGCAGTGCTTCAGCCGGGGCCTCACTCAGCACAGATACGCGGTATTTT.

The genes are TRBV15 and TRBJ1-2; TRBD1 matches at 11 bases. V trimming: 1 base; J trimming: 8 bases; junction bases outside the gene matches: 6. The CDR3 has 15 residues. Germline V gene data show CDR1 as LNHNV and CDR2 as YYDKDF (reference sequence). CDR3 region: CATSRADRGLGGYTF. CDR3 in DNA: TGTGCCACCAGCAGAGCGGACAGGGGGCTTGGCGGCTACACCTTC.